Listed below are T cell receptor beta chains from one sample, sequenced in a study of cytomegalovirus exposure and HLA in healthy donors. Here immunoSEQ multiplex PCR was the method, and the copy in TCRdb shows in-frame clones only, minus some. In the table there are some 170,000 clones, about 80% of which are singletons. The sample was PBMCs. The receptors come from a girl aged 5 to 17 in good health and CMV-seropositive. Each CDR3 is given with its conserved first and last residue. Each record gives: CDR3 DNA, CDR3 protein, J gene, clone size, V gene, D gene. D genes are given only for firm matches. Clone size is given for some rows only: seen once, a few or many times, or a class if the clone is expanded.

DNA: TGTGCCAGCAGTCTACAGGGGAGCTATGGCTACACCTTC
CDR3: CASSLQGSYGYTF
J: TRBJ1-2
size: NA
V: TRBV27
D: TRBD1

DNA: TGTGCCAGCAGCTTTACGACTAGCGGATACAATGAGCAGTTCTTC
CDR3: CASSFTTSGYNEQFF
J: TRBJ2-1
size: few
V: TRBV11-2
D: TRBD2

DNA: TGTGCCAGCAGTCCCCGGCCAAGCGACTATGGCTACACCTTC
CDR3: CASSPRPSDYGYTF
J: TRBJ1-2
size: NA
V: TRBV6-5
D: NA

DNA: TGTGCCAGCAGTTACTACGGGGGACCCCTCCACTTT
CDR3: CASSYYGGPLHF
J: TRBJ1-6
size: NA
V: TRBV6-5
D: NA

DNA: TGTGCCAGCAGTTTGGGCTCAGTGGAGACCCAGTACTTC
CDR3: CASSLGSVETQYF
J: TRBJ2-5
size: NA
V: TRBV6-5
D: NA

DNA: TGTGCCAGCAGCCCGGGGACTAGCGGGGGAAGCACAGATACGCAGTATTTT
CDR3: CASSPGTSGGSTDTQYF
J: TRBJ2-3
size: NA
V: TRBV7-2
D: TRBD2

DNA: TGCGCCAGCAGCTTGACAGGCTCCTACGAGCAGTACTTC
CDR3: CASSLTGSYEQYF
J: TRBJ2-7
size: NA
V: TRBV5-1
D: NA

DNA: TGTGCCAGCAGCTTAGGCGATCTTCCTTTTAACTATGGCTACACCTTC
CDR3: CASSLGDLPFNYGYTF
J: TRBJ1-2
size: NA
V: TRBV7-9
D: NA

DNA: TGTGCCAGCAGCGGAGAATGGACAGGGTTCGACGAGCAGTACTTC
CDR3: CASSGEWTGFDEQYF
J: TRBJ2-7
size: NA
V: TRBV21-1
D: NA

DNA: TGTGCCAGCAGTTTAGAGGTATCCCAGAACACTGAAGCTTTCTTT
CDR3: CASSLEVSQNTEAFF
J: TRBJ1-1
size: NA
V: TRBV28
D: NA

DNA: TGTGCCAGCTCACCACCTTACGGAGGTGAGCGGAAACTGTTTTTT
CDR3: CASSPPYGGERKLFF
J: TRBJ1-4
size: once
V: TRBV18
D: NA

DNA: TGCAGCGTTGAGGGGCGGGGGCGCACAGATACGCAGTATTTT
CDR3: CSVEGRGRTDTQYF
J: TRBJ2-3
size: NA
V: TRBV29-1
D: NA

DNA: TGTGCCAGCAGCCCCCGTGTTGAGTCCTATGGCTACACCTTC
CDR3: CASSPRVESYGYTF
J: TRBJ1-2
size: NA
V: TRBV7-9
D: NA

DNA: TGTGCCAGCAGTTACGACCTGGCAGTAGCCCAAGAGACCCAGTACTTC
CDR3: CASSYDLAVAQETQYF
J: TRBJ2-5
size: NA
V: TRBV6-6
D: NA

DNA: TGTGCCAGCAGCTTCAGCGGGAGGGCAGAGACCCAGTACTTC
CDR3: CASSFSGRAETQYF
J: TRBJ2-5
size: few
V: TRBV7-9
D: TRBD2

DNA: TGTGCCAGCAGCTCAAGTACCTTCCCGGACGAGCAGTACTTC
CDR3: CASSSSTFPDEQYF
J: TRBJ2-7
size: NA
V: TRBV11-3
D: NA

DNA: TGTGCCAGCAGCTTGGATAGTGGCAAGAATTGGGACTACACCGGGGAGCTGTTTTTT
CDR3: CASSLDSGKNWDYTGELFF
J: TRBJ2-2
size: NA
V: TRBV5-4
D: NA

DNA: TGTGCCACCAGCAGACCCCAGTCTACGGGTCATGAGCAGTTCTTC
CDR3: CATSRPQSTGHEQFF
J: TRBJ2-1
size: NA
V: TRBV15
D: NA

DNA: TGTGCCAGCAGGACAGGGGAGGGCACTTACGAGCAGTACTTC
CDR3: CASRTGEGTYEQYF
J: TRBJ2-7
size: few
V: TRBV25-1
D: NA

DNA: TGTGCCAGCAGTAGATGGACTAGCGGGGGAAACTACGAGCAGTACTTC
CDR3: CASSRWTSGGNYEQYF
J: TRBJ2-7
size: NA
V: TRBV28
D: TRBD2

DNA: TGTGCCAGCGGGCCGGGAGGGGGCTATGGCTACACCTTC
CDR3: CASGPGGGYGYTF
J: TRBJ1-2
size: NA
V: TRBV28
D: NA

DNA: TGCGCCAGCACTCCTCCGGGGGACGCCTCCTACAATGAGCAGTTCTTC
CDR3: CASTPPGDASYNEQFF
J: TRBJ2-1
size: NA
V: TRBV5-1
D: NA

DNA: TGTGCCAGCAGCTTGGACTTTTCGGAGGCCGGGGAGCTGTTTTTT
CDR3: CASSLDFSEAGELFF
J: TRBJ2-2
size: NA
V: TRBV5-5
D: NA

DNA: TGTGCCAGCCGCCGGGGGTATACCTCAGAGGTATATGGCTACACCTTC
CDR3: CASRRGYTSEVYGYTF
J: TRBJ1-2
size: NA
V: TRBV27
D: NA

DNA: TGTGCCAGCAGCGGACAACTTGGACAGGGGACTGGAAACACCATATATTTT
CDR3: CASSGQLGQGTGNTIYF
J: TRBJ1-3
size: NA
V: TRBV7-8
D: TRBD1

DNA: TGTGCCAGCAGCGTAGCTGTCCGGGGAGAAAAACTGTTTTTT
CDR3: CASSVAVRGEKLFF
J: TRBJ1-4
size: NA
V: TRBV9
D: NA

DNA: TGTGCCAGCAGCGTAGGTGCAGGGGGCGAGACCCAGTACTTC
CDR3: CASSVGAGGETQYF
J: TRBJ2-5
size: NA
V: TRBV9
D: TRBD1

DNA: TGTGCCAGCAGCTTGACGGCGGGGGCAGGGTGGGCTGGCTACACCTTC
CDR3: CASSLTAGAGWAGYTF
J: TRBJ1-2
size: NA
V: TRBV5-6
D: NA

DNA: TGTGCCAGCAGTAGGACTAGCGTAAACACAGATACGCAGTATTTT
CDR3: CASSRTSVNTDTQYF
J: TRBJ2-3
size: NA
V: TRBV28
D: TRBD2

DNA: TGCGCCAGCAGCCCCACAGGGGCATATAACAATCAGCCCCAGCATTTT
CDR3: CASSPTGAYNNQPQHF
J: TRBJ1-5
size: NA
V: TRBV5-1
D: TRBD1